This T cell receptor beta chain was obtained from a study of blood T cell repertoires in COVID-19. Between the trimmed V and J ends, which lost 1 base and 0 bases, there was a span of 10 bases. This CDR3 is 16 amino acids long. CDR1 is SGHRS and CDR2 is YFSETQ in the germline V gene. TCRdb's table, derived via immunoSEQ multiplex PCR, lists solely in-frame clones and lacks some. The table has a few hundred thousand clones, roughly 85% seen once. The chain links TRBV5-1 to TRBJ1-4, with D possibly matching TRBD1 (5 bases). The receptor was isolated from a woman younger than 30 with acute or convalescent COVID-19. Sequences were obtained from peripheral blood. CDR3 in amino acids: CASSLFGGTTNEKLFF. The CDR3, as DNA: TGCGCCAGCAGCTTGTTTGGGGGGACAACTAATGAAAAACTGTTTTTT.